The entry below gives a single T cell receptor (beta chain) sequence along with its context. Germline V gene lookup returns CDR1 SGDLS and CDR2 YYNGEE. The CDR3 is made up of 17 amino acids. V was shortened by 0 bases and J by 5 bases, with 17 bases between the two germline ends. This sample is part of a study of blood T cell repertoires in COVID-19. TCRdb keeps only in-frame clones here, not all; method: immunoSEQ multiplex PCR. The sample yields around 300,000 clones, about 93% seen once. This chain connects TRBV9 to TRBJ2-2, with TRBD1 as a possible D gene (6 bases). The sequence was obtained from a woman aged 25 to 45 with COVID-19, enrolled during active disease. What was sequenced was peripheral blood. The CDR3 nucleotides read TGTGCCAGCAGCGTAGAGGGGGTCGTTAGTGAAACCGGGGAGCTGTTTTTT. This sequence encodes CASSVEGVVSETGELFF.